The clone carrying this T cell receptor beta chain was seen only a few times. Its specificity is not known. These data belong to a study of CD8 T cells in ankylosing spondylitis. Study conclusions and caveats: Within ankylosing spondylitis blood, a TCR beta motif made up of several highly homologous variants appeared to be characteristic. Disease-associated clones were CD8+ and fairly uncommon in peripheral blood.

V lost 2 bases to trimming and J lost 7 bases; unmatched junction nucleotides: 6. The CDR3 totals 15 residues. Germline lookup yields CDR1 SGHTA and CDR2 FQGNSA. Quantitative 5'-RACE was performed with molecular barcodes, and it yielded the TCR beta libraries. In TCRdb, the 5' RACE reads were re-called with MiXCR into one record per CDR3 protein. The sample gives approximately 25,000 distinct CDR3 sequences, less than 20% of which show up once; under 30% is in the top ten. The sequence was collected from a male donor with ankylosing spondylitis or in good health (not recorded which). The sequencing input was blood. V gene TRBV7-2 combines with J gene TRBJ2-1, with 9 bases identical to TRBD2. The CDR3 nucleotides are TGTGCCAGCAGCTTAAGGGCGGGGGGGCCGAATGAGCAGTTCTTC. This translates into CASSLRAGGPNEQFF.